The sequence of this TCR beta chain was determined in a study of T cell repertoires in cytomegalovirus infection. As for the study in general: Through public TCR beta signatures, both CMV infection and matching HLA type were indicated.

TCRdb re-called the reads with MiXCR, one entry per CDR3 protein. The sample carries hundreds of thousands of distinct CDR3 sequences, around 11% recorded once. General study points: Carriers of CMV and the relevant HLA type were discriminated by public TCR beta frequency. Ex vivo responses were dominated by HLA-C-restricted CMV-specific TCR beta clonotypes.

As for this clonotype: The target antigen is unknown.

This CDR3 is built from 15 residues. V gave up 2 bases and J gave up 7 bases, with 18 bases separating them. The chain carries TRBV12-3 or TRBV12-4 and TRBJ2-7, with D possibly being TRBD1 (6 bases). This clonotype was sampled from a human donor in good health (CMV status not recorded). Some clones in this sample may be carry-over from other donors' samples. Material for sequencing was PBMCs. The CDR3 protein is CASSLIGGGRREQYF. The DNA for the CDR3 is TGTGCCAGCAGTTTAATAGGTGGGGGCAGGAGAGAGCAGTACTTC.